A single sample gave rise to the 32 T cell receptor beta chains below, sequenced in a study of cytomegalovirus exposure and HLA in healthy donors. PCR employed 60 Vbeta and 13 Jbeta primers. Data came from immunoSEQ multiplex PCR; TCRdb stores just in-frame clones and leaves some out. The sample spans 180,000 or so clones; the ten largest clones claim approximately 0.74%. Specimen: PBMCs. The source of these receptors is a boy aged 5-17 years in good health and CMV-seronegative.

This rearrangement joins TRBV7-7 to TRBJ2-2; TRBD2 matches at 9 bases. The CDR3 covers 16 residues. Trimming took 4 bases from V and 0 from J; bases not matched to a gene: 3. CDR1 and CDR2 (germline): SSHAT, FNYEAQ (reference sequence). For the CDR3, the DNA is TGTGCCAGCAGCTCACGACTAGCGGCGAACACCGGGGAGCTGTTTTTT. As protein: CASSSRLAANTGELFF.

The CDR3 sequence: CASSLSGQGIYGYTF. The CDR3 nucleotides read TGTGCCAGCAGTTTATCCGGACAGGGGATCTATGGCTACACCTTC. The chain links TRBV27 to TRBJ1-2; 9 bases are a match to TRBD1. The CDR3 loop spans 15 amino acids. Germline V CDR1 and CDR2: MNHEY, SMNVEV (reference sequence). With 0 bases clipped from V and 4 bases from J, the junction kept 3 bases outside the gene matches.

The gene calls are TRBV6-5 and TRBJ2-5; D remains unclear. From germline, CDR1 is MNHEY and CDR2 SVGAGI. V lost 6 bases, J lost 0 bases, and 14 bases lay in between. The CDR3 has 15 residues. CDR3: CASSRYSSYQETQYF. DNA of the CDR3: TGTGCCAGCAGCCGCTACAGCTCGTACCAAGAGACCCAGTACTTC.

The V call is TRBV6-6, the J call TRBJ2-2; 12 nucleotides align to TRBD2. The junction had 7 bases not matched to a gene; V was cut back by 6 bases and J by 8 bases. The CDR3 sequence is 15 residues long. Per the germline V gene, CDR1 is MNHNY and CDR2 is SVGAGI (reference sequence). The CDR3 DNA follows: TGTGCCAGCAGGCCGACTAGCGGGGGCGGGGGGGAGCTGTTTTTT. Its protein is CASRPTSGGGGELFF.

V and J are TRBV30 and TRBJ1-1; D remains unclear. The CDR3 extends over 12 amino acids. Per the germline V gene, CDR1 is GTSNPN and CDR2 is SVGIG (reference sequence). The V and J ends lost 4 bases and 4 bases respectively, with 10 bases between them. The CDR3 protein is CAWIRGPTEAFF. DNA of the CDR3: TGTGCCTGGATCAGAGGCCCCACTGAAGCTTTCTTT.

The CDR3 DNA reads as TGTGCCAGCAGCTCAAACCTGGGGCAGGGGGAAACCGGGGAGCTGTTTTTT. It is translated as CASSSNLGQGETGELFF. V usage is TRBV7-9 and J usage is TRBJ2-2, with 7 bases identical to TRBD1. V was pared by 4 bases and J by 5 bases, with 13 bases of the junction left unmatched. The CDR3 covers 17 residues. The V gene's germline CDR1 is SEHNR and CDR2 FQNEAQ (reference sequence).

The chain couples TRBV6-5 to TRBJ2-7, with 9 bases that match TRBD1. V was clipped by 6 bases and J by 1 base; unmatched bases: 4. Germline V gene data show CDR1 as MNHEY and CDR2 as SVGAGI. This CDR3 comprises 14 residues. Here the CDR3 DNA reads TGTGCCAGCAGCCGGGGGACAGGGTCCTACGAGCAGTACTTC. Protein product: CASSRGTGSYEQYF.

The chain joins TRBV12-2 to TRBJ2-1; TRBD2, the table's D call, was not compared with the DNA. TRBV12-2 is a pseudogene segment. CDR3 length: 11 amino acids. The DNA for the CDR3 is TGTGCAAGTCGCCCCCGACTAGCCGGAATCTTC. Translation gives CASRPRLAGIF.

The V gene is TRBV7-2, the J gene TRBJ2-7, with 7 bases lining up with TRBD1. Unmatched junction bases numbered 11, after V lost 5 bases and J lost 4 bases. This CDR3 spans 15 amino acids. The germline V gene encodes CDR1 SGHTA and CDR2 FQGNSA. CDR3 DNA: TGTGCCAGCAGCGCTACCGGGACAGTGATGTACGAGCAGTACTTC. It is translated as CASSATGTVMYEQYF.

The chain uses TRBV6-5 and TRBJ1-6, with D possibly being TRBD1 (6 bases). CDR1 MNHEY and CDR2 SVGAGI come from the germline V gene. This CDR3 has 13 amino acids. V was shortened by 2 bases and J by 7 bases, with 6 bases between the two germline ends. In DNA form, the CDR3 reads TGTGCCAGCAGTTACACAGGGAATTCACCCCTCCACTTT. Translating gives CASSYTGNSPLHF.

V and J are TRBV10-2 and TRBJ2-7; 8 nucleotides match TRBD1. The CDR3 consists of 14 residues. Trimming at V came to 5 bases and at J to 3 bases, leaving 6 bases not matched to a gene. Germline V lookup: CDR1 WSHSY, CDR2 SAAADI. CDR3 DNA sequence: TGCGCCAGCAGTTCCGGGACAGGAGACTACGAGCAGTACTTC. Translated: CASSSGTGDYEQYF.

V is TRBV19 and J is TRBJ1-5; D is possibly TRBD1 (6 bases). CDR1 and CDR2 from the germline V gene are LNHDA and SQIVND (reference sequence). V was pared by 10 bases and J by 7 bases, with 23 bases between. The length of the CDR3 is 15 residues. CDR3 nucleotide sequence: TGTGCCACCTTAGACTGGGGGGGTGGGGGCCAGCCCCAGCATTTT. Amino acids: CATLDWGGGGQPQHF.

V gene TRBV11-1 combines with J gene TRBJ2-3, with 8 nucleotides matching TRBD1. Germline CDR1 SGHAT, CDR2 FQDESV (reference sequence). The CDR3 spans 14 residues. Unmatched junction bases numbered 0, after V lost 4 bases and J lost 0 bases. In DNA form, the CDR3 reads TGTGCCAGCAGCTGGGACAGGAGCACAGATACGCAGTATTTT. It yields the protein CASSWDRSTDTQYF.

In nucleotides, the CDR3 is TGTGCCAGCAGCTTAGGTTTACGACTCGCCCAAGAAGAGCTGTTTTTT. Its protein is CASSLGLRLAQEELFF. J is TRBJ2-2 and V is TRBV7-2; D is undetermined. The CDR3 runs to 16 residues. V was pared by 1 base and J by 11 bases, with 20 bases between. Germline assignment: CDR1 SGHTA and CDR2 FQGNSA.

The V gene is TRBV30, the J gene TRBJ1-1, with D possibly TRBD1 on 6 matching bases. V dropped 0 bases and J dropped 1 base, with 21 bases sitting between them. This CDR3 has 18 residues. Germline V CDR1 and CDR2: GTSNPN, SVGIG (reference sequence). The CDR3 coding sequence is TGTGCCTGGAGTGTAAGTGGTCTTCGGGACACTAAGAACACTGAAGCTTTCTTT. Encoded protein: CAWSVSGLRDTKNTEAFF.

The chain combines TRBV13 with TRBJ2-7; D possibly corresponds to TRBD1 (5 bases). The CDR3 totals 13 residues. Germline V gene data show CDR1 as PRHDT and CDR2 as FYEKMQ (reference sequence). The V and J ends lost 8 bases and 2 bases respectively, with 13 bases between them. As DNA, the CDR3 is TGTGCCAGCGGTCGGACAACCACCTACGAGCAGTACTTC. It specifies CASGRTTTYEQYF.

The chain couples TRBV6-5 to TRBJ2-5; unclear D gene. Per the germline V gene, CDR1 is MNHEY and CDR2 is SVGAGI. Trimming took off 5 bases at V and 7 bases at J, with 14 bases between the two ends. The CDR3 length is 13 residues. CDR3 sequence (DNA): TGTGCCAGCAGTATCAAGAGGTCGGCGACCCAGTACTTC. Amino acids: CASSIKRSATQYF.

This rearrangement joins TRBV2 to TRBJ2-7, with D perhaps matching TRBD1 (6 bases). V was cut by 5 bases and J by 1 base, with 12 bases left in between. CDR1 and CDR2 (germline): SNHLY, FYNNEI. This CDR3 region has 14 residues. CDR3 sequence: CASSPGELSYEQYF. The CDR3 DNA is TGTGCCAGCAGTCCAGGGGAGTTATCCTACGAGCAGTACTTC.

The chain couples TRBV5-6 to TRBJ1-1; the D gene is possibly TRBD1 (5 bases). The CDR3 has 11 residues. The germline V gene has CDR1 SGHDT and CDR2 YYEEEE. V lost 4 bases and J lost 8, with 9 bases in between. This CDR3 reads CASSRGPEAFF. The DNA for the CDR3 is TGTGCCAGCAGCAGGGGTCCAGAAGCTTTCTTT.

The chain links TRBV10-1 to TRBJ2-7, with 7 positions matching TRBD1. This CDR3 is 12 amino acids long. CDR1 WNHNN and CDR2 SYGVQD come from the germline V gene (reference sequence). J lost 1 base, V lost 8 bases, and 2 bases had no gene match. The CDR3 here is CASGDRSYEQYF. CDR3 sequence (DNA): TGCGCCAGCGGGGACAGATCCTACGAGCAGTACTTC.

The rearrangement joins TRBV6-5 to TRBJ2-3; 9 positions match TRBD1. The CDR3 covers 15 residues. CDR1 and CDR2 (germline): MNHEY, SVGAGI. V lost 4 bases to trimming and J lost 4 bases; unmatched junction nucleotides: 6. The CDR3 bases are TGTGCCAGCAGTTCCCCGGACAGGGGCGCAGATACGCAGTATTTT. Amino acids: CASSSPDRGADTQYF.

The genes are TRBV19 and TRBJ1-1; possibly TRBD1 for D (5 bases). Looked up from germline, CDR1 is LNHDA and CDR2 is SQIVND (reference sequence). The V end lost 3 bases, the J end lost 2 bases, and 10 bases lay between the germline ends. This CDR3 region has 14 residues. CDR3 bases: TGTGCCAGTAGTATCGGAGGGACCAACACTGAAGCTTTCTTT. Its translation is CASSIGGTNTEAFF.

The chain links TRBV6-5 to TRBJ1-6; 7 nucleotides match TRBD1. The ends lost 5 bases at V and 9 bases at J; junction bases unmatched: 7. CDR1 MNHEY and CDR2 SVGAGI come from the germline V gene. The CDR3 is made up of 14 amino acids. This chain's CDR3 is CASSGDSRTSPLHF. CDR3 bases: TGTGCCAGCAGTGGGGACAGTAGAACTTCACCCCTCCACTTT.

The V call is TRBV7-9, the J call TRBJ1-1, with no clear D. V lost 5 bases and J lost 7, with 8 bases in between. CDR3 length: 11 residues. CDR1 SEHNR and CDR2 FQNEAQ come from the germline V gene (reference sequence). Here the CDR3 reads CASSLWSEAFF. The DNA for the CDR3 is TGTGCCAGCAGCCTCTGGAGTGAAGCTTTCTTT.

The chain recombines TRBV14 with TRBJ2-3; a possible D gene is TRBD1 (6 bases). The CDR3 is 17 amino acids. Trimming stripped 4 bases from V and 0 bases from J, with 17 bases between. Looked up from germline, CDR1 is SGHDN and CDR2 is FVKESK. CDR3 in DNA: TGTGCCAGCAGCCTAACCGGGGCAGGGGCCAGCACAGATACGCAGTATTTT. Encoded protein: CASSLTGAGASTDTQYF.

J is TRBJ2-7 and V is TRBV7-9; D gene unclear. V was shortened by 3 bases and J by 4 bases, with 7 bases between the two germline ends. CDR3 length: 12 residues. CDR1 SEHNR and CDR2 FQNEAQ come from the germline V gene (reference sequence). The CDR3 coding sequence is TGTGCCAGCAGCTTGTCCCCTTACGAGCAGTACTTC. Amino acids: CASSLSPYEQYF.

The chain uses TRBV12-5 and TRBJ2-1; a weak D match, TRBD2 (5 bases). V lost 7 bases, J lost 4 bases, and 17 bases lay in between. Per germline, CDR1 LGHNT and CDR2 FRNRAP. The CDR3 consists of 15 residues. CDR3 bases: TGTGCTAGTGATTCCTCGGGGTTTAGATACAATGAGCAGTTCTTC. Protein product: CASDSSGFRYNEQFF.

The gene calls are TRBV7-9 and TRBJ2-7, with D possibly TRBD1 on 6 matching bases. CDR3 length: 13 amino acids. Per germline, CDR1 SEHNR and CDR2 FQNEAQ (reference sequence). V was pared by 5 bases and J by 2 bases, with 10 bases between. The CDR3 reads CASSTDRPYEQYF. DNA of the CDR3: TGTGCCAGCAGCACGGACAGACCCTACGAGCAGTACTTC. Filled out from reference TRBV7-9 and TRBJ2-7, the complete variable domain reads DTGVSQNPRHKITKRGQNVTFRCDPISEHNRLYWYRQTLGQGPEFLTYFQNEAQLEKSRLLSDRFSAERPKGSFSTLEIQRTEQGDSAMYLCASSTDRPYEQYFGPGTRLTVT.

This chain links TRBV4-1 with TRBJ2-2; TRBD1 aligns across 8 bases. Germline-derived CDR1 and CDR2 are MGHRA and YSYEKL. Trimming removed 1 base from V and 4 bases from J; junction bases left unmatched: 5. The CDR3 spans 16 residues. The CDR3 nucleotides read TGCGCCAGCAGCCAAGCCTGGACAGGGATCACCGGGGAGCTGTTTTTT. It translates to CASSQAWTGITGELFF.

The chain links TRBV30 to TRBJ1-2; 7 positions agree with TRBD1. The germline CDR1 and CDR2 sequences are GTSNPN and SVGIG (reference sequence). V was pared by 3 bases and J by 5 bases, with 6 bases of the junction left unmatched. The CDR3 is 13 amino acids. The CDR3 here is CAWRVGTEYGYTF. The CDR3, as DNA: TGTGCCTGGAGGGTCGGGACAGAGTATGGCTACACCTTC.

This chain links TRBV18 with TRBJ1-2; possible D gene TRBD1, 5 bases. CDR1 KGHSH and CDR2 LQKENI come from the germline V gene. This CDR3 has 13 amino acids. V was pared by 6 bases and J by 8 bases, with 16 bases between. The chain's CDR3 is CASSRAREEGYTF. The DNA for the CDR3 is TGTGCCAGCTCCAGGGCGCGGGAAGAGGGCTACACCTTC.

The CDR3 region is CASSSTESYEQYF. The CDR3 nucleotides are TGTGCCAGCAGTTCAACAGAGAGTTACGAGCAGTACTTC. V usage is TRBV28 and J usage is TRBJ2-7; no clear D. V lost 4 bases and J 4 bases, leaving 11 bases between the germline ends. The length of the CDR3 is 13 residues. CDR1 MDHEN and CDR2 SYDVKM come from the germline V gene.